The next 2 T cell receptor beta chains were all read from a single sample in a study of stem cell transplantation in POMP-related autoinflammatory disease. Only in-frame clones appear in the TCRdb table, and some are missing; sequencing was by immunoSEQ multiplex PCR. The sample holds 9,000 to 10,000 clones, about 85% seen once. The material was CD4+ T cells from PBMCs, obtained after stem cell transplantation. Receptor source: a human patient with POMP-related autoinflammation and immune dysregulation (PRAID). T cells may partly derive from the graft donor.

This chain uses TRBV20-1 with TRBJ1-1, with D maybe TRBD1 (5 bases). Germline CDR1 DFQATT, CDR2 SNEGSKA (reference sequence). Trimming took 3 bases from V and 4 from J, leaving 12 bases between them. CDR3 length: 13 amino acids. The CDR3 DNA follows: TGCAGTGCTAGTCGGCAGGGTGTCACTGAAGCTTTCTTT. This encodes CSASRQGVTEAFF.

The chain links TRBV2 to TRBJ2-1; possibly TRBD1 or TRBD2 for D (5 bases each). The germline V gene has CDR1 SNHLY and CDR2 FYNNEI. The CDR3 runs 14 residues. The germline V and J ends were trimmed by 2 bases and 4 bases, with 9 bases remaining between them. CDR3 sequence: CASSERGGYNEQFF. The CDR3 DNA sequence: TGTGCCAGCAGTGAACGGGGCGGGTACAATGAGCAGTTCTTC.